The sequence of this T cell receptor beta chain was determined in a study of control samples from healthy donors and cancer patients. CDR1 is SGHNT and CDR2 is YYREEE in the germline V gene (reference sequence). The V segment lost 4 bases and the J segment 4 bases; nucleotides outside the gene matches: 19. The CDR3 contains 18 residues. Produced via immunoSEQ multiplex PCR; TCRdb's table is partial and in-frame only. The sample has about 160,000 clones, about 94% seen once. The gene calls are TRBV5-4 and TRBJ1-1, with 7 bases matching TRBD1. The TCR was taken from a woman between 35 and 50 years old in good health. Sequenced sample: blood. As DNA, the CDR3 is TGTGCCAGCAGCATTGGGGGAGGTGGATTTGCAGGGGGCACTGAAGCTTTCTTT. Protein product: CASSIGGGGFAGGTEAFF. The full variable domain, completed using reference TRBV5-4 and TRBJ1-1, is ETGVTQSPTHLIKTRGQQVTLRCSSQSGHNTVSWYQQALGQGPQFIFQYYREEENGRGNFPPRFSGLQFPNYSSELNVNALELDDSALYLCASSIGGGGFAGGTEAFFGQGTRLTVV.